Each of the 20 T cell receptor beta chains below was sequenced from the same sample in a study of a mutant IDH1 vaccine in newly diagnosed glioma. Here immunoSEQ multiplex PCR was the method, and the copy in TCRdb shows in-frame clones only, minus some. Of about 40,000 clones listed, roughly 84% are singletons. Documented time point: week 11, during vaccination. Mutant IDH1 20-mer peptide, at 300 ug, made up each vaccine dose, with topical imiquimod. Antigens for these TCRs are unknown. The sample in question was PBMCs, obtained from a glioma patient whose treatment included an IDH1 peptide vaccine. Receptors originate from a man in his forties with glioma.

V is TRBV28 and J is TRBJ2-4, with D possibly matching TRBD2 (6 bases). Germline assignment: CDR1 MDHEN and CDR2 SYDVKM. V gave up 5 bases and J gave up 7 bases, with 18 bases separating them. This CDR3 has 15 residues. DNA of the CDR3: TGTGCCAGCAGTCTCGGGGACTCACGAGGGAACATTCAGTACTTC. Residues: CASSLGDSRGNIQYF.

J is TRBJ2-7 and V is TRBV6-5, with 12 bases lining up with TRBD2. CDR1 is MNHEY, CDR2 SVGAGI, per germline. This CDR3 region has 14 residues. V was clipped by 9 bases and J by 2 bases; unmatched bases: 5. The DNA for the CDR3 is TGTGCCAGTGGGAGGACTAGCGGGGCCTACGAGCAGTACTTC. Its translation: CASGRTSGAYEQYF.

V gene TRBV5-5 combines with J gene TRBJ1-3; TRBD1 is a possible D gene (6 bases). Germline values: CDR1 SGHKS, CDR2 YYEKEE (reference sequence). V lost 3 bases and J 2 bases, leaving 18 bases between the germline ends. This CDR3 region has 17 residues. CDR3 DNA: TGTGCCAGCAGCTCGCGGGGGGGGCAGATTACTGGAAACACCATATATTTT. This encodes CASSSRGGQITGNTIYF.

In this sample, this clone turned up a few times. The V call is TRBV25-1, the J call TRBJ1-5; D may be TRBD1 (5 bases). Germline V gives CDR1 MGHDK, CDR2 SYGVNS. This CDR3 region has 15 residues. Between the trimmed V and J ends, which lost 4 bases and 4 bases, there was a span of 14 bases. The DNA for the CDR3 is TGTGCCAGCAGTGCCGGGGGGTTGTGGAATCAGCCCCAGCATTTT. Amino acids: CASSAGGLWNQPQHF. Together with reference TRBV25-1 and TRBJ1-5, the CDR3 gives the full variable domain: EADIYQTPRYLVIGTGKKITLECSQTMGHDKMYWYQQDPGMELHLIHYSYGVNSTEKGDLSSESTVSRIRTEHFPLTLESARPSHTSQYLCASSAGGLWNQPQHFGDGTRLSIL.

This chain's CDR3 is CASSLGPEQYF. As DNA, the CDR3 is TGCGCCAGCAGCTTGGGTCCCGAGCAGTACTTC. V gene TRBV5-1 combines with J gene TRBJ2-7, with D uncertain. V lost 0 bases and J lost 6, with 4 bases in between. CDR1 SGHRS and CDR2 YFSETQ come from the germline V gene. This CDR3 has 11 residues.

The chain carries TRBV13 and TRBJ2-7, with 7 positions matching TRBD2. The V gene's germline CDR1 is PRHDT and CDR2 FYEKMQ (reference sequence). The CDR3 contains 17 residues. The J segment lost 0 bases and the V segment lost 5 bases, leaving 13 bases of the junction unmatched. The CDR3 reads CASSMSSLADHSYEQYF. CDR3 sequence (DNA): TGTGCCAGCAGCATGAGTAGCCTAGCGGACCACTCCTACGAGCAGTACTTC.

A single count supports this clone. The chain couples TRBV13 to TRBJ2-5; TRBD2 matches 12 bases. The CDR3 contains 15 residues. J lost 4 bases, V lost 2 bases, and 2 bases had no gene match. Germline V gives CDR1 PRHDT, CDR2 FYEKMQ (reference sequence). The CDR3 nucleotides are TGTGCCAGCAGCTTAAGACTAGCGGGAGCAGAGACCCAGTACTTC. This sequence encodes CASSLRLAGAETQYF.

This clone came up once. The chain is built from TRBV4-1 and TRBJ2-4, with D maybe TRBD1 (6 bases). The germline V and J ends were trimmed by 6 bases and 3 bases, with 12 bases remaining between them. The CDR3 length is 14 residues. Germline-derived CDR1 and CDR2 are MGHRA and YSYEKL. Written as DNA, the CDR3 is TGCGCCAGCAGTACAGGGATGGACAAAAACATTCAGTACTTC. Translated, it gives CASSTGMDKNIQYF.

The chain uses TRBV7-2 and TRBJ2-3; D unresolved. The CDR3 contains 15 residues. V lost 0 bases and J 1 base, leaving 8 bases between the germline ends. Germline CDR1 and CDR2: SGHTA and FQGNSA. The DNA of the CDR3 is TGTGCCAGCAGCTTAGCGCGGTACCGCACAGATACGCAGTATTTT. Protein product: CASSLARYRTDTQYF.

The rearrangement joins TRBV5-1 to TRBJ1-1; no clear D. CDR3 size: 13 residues. Germline CDR1 is SGHRS and CDR2 is YFSETQ. Trimming pared 4 bases from V and 5 bases from J, leaving 12 bases between. As DNA, the CDR3 is TGCGCCAGCAGCCGGGATGTGGGGACTGAAGCTTTCTTT. Its protein product is CASSRDVGTEAFF.

The V gene is TRBV6-6, the J gene TRBJ2-1; D gene uncertain. V lost 5 bases and J 6 bases, leaving 8 bases between the germline ends. CDR3 size: 12 residues. CDR1 and CDR2 from the germline V gene are MNHNY and SVGAGI (reference sequence). The CDR3 DNA reads as TGTGCCAGCAGTCCTCGGAGCAATGAGCAGTTCTTC. This encodes CASSPRSNEQFF.

This clone was counted a few times. This chain uses TRBV6-5 with TRBJ1-1; no clear D. In germline, CDR1 is MNHEY, CDR2 SVGAGI. CDR3 size: 13 residues. V was clipped by 9 bases and J by 1 base, with 12 bases between them. The chain's CDR3 is CASHYAPNTEAFF. As DNA, the CDR3 is TGTGCCAGTCACTACGCCCCGAACACTGAAGCTTTCTTT.

The J gene is TRBJ1-1, the V gene TRBV9; possibly TRBD1 for D (6 bases). Trimming pared 0 bases from V and 1 base from J, leaving 10 bases between. The V gene's germline CDR1 is SGDLS and CDR2 YYNGEE. There are 15 residues in the CDR3. The CDR3 spells CASSVELQGNTEAFF. CDR3 coding DNA: TGTGCCAGCAGCGTAGAGCTACAGGGGAACACTGAAGCTTTCTTT. Supplemented by reference TRBV9 and TRBJ1-1, the full variable domain reads DSGVTQTPKHLITATGQRVTLRCSPRSGDLSVYWYQQSLDQGLQFLIQYYNGEERAKGNILERFSAQQFPDLHSELNLSSLELGDSALYFCASSVELQGNTEAFFGQGTRLTVV.

The rearrangement uses TRBV27 and TRBJ1-5; D not resolved. Germline V gene sequence: CDR1 MNHEY, CDR2 SMNVEV (reference sequence). The V and J ends lost 3 bases and 7 bases respectively, with 10 bases between them. This CDR3 is built from 13 residues. The CDR3 is CASSFREGQPQHF. The CDR3 region has the DNA TGTGCCAGCAGTTTTAGGGAAGGCCAGCCCCAGCATTTT.

The gene calls are TRBV7-2 and TRBJ2-5; no clear D. The CDR3 extends over 13 amino acids. Germline V gives CDR1 SGHTA, CDR2 FQGNSA. V gave up 2 bases and J gave up 2 bases, with 6 bases separating them. Here the CDR3 DNA reads TGTGCCAGCAGCTTATCCAGACAAGAGACCCAGTACTTC. Its translation: CASSLSRQETQYF.

The V call is TRBV27, the J call TRBJ2-5; 15 bases fit TRBD2. V was pared by 3 bases and J by 7 bases, with 12 bases of the junction left unmatched. The CDR3 extends over 18 amino acids. Germline V lookup: CDR1 MNHEY, CDR2 SMNVEV (reference sequence). The DNA for the CDR3 is TGTGCCAGCAGTTTTTTAACGGGACTAGCGGGGGGAAAGGGGACCCAGTACTTC. Translated, it gives CASSFLTGLAGGKGTQYF.

The chain uses TRBV2 and TRBJ2-4; 7 bases are shared with TRBD1. The V and J ends lost 6 bases and 3 bases, in that order; junction bases with no gene match: 8. The CDR3 is 15 amino acids. Germline V CDR1 and CDR2: SNHLY, FYNNEI. The CDR3 DNA reads as TGTGCCAGCAGGACCGGCCAGGGGGACAAAAACATTCAGTACTTC. Protein product: CASRTGQGDKNIQYF.

V usage is TRBV18 and J usage is TRBJ2-5, with TRBD1 matching over 8 bases. Germline V CDR1 and CDR2: KGHSH, LQKENI. With 0 bases clipped from V and 5 bases from J, the junction kept 5 bases outside the gene matches. The CDR3 is made up of 15 amino acids. As DNA, the CDR3 is TGTGCCAGCTCACCACCCCAGGGGGCCGGGGAGACCCAGTACTTC. The encoded protein is CASSPPQGAGETQYF.

The chain joins TRBV11-3 to TRBJ2-7, with no clear D. Germline V lookup: CDR1 SGHNT, CDR2 YENEEA. The CDR3 is 12 amino acids. V lost 0 bases and J lost 1, with 1 base in between. The chain's CDR3 is CASSLDSYEQYF. CDR3 nucleotide sequence: TGTGCCAGCAGCTTAGATTCCTACGAGCAGTACTTC.

This sequence joins TRBV5-1 and TRBJ2-5; 7 nucleotides match TRBD2. The V and J ends lost 4 bases and 2 bases, in that order; junction bases with no gene match: 2. CDR1 and CDR2 from the germline V gene are SGHRS and YFSETQ. The CDR3 totals 13 residues. CDR3: CASSRGLQETQYF. CDR3 nucleotides: TGCGCCAGCAGCAGGGGACTACAAGAGACCCAGTACTTC.